This TCR beta chain originates from a study of a mutant IDH1 vaccine in newly diagnosed glioma. Time point in this sample: week 35, safety follow-up. A 20-mer mutant IDH1 peptide at 300 ug was injected subcutaneously with topical imiquimod. This clone was counted between two and nine times. Its specificity is unknown. This CDR3 has 15 amino acids. Germline loops: CDR1 MDHEN, CDR2 SYDVKM. V shed 5 bases and J shed 2 bases, with 15 bases lying between them. The table came from immunoSEQ multiplex PCR; TCRdb's copy has only in-frame clones and leaves some out. The sample shows roughly 32,000 clones, 80% of them seen only once.

Sequencing used PBMCs, obtained from a glioma patient whose treatment included an IDH1 peptide vaccine. The sequence was collected from a man in his forties with glioma. Some clones in this sample may be carry-over from other donors' samples. The rearrangement links TRBV28 to TRBJ1-2; TRBD1 is a possible D gene (5 bases). Here the CDR3 DNA reads TGTGCCAGCAGTCCCCCGGGGGTCTCCAACTATGGCTACACCTTC. As protein: CASSPPGVSNYGYTF.